What follows describes a single T cell receptor (beta chain). The sample comes from a study of blood T cell repertoires in COVID-19. Study summary: Acute-phase and convalescent COVID-19 samples originated in the United States, Italy and Spain.

The CDR3 spans 16 residues. Germline V gene sequence: CDR1 SGHRS, CDR2 YFSETQ. The ends were cut back, 4 bases at V and 8 bases at J, with 24 bases in the middle. Residents of around 24 US areas, aged about 18 to 89 years, made up the participants. The study assigned cohorts using participant-reported clinical history. Resolution of symptoms, clearance, or two negative PCRs was present in recovered Cohort 3 donors. TCRdb keeps only in-frame clones here, not all; method: immunoSEQ multiplex PCR. The data hold around 290,000 clones, with approximately 88% observed a single time. The origin of this receptor is a woman aged 40 to 50 who had recovered from COVID-19. The chain couples TRBV5-1 to TRBJ1-2; D call uncertain. The sample taken for sequencing was PBMCs or T cells enriched from blood (not recorded which). The CDR3 DNA is TGCGCCAGCAGCCAAATTCCCGGACCGGGATGGGAAGGCTACACCTTC. Its protein is CASSQIPGPGWEGYTF.